This is a list of T cell receptor beta chains from one sample in a study of regulatory T cells in long-lasting Graves disease. From the multiplex PCR reads, TCRdb called clonotypes with MiXCR, one entry per CDR3 protein. In the table there are 300,000 or so distinct CDR3 sequences, around a fifth of which are singletons. The sample consisted of peripheral blood mononuclear cells (PBMCs), taken when the disease was refractory, from a patient treated with antithyroid drugs. These receptors were collected from a female donor with Graves disease. Each CDR3 is given with its conserved first and last residue. Fields, in order: D gene, V gene, J gene, clone size, CDR3 DNA, CDR3 protein. D genes are given only for firm matches. Size is stated for part of the rows, as once, few or many counts, or as a class when the clone is expanded.

d_call: -; v_call: TRBV6-1; j_call: TRBJ1-6; clone_size: many; cdr3_nt: TGTGCCACAGGCGAATCCACGAGGTCACCCCTCCACTTT; cdr3_aa: CATGESTRSPLHF
d_call: -; v_call: TRBV20-1; j_call: TRBJ1-5; clone_size: -; cdr3_nt: TGCAGTGCTCGGAACGGGATTAAAGAGCCCCAGCATTTT; cdr3_aa: CSARNGIKEPQHF
d_call: TRBD1; v_call: TRBV6-2/TRBV6-3; j_call: TRBJ1-5; clone_size: once; cdr3_nt: TGTGCCAGCATCAAGGGGGACAGGGTATATCAGCCCCAGCATTTT; cdr3_aa: CASIKGDRVYQPQHF
d_call: -; v_call: TRBV29-1; j_call: TRBJ1-4; clone_size: -; cdr3_nt: TGCAGCGCCTTGTATCTAACTAATGAAAAACTGTTTTTT; cdr3_aa: CSALYLTNEKLFF
d_call: -; v_call: TRBV28; j_call: TRBJ2-7; clone_size: many; cdr3_nt: TGTGCCAGCACTCCCCGTCCTAAACCGATTTACGAGCAGTACTTC; cdr3_aa: CASTPRPKPIYEQYF
d_call: TRBD2; v_call: TRBV5-1; j_call: TRBJ2-7; clone_size: -; cdr3_nt: TGCGCCAGCAGCTCAAATCTCATACTCGGGACTAGGGCGGCCTACGAGCAGTACTTC; cdr3_aa: CASSSNLILGTRAAYEQYF
d_call: -; v_call: TRBV2; j_call: TRBJ2-7; clone_size: many; cdr3_nt: TGTGCCAGCAGTAGAAACCTTCGACAGCACTCCTACGAGCAGTACTTC; cdr3_aa: CASSRNLRQHSYEQYF
d_call: -; v_call: TRBV30; j_call: TRBJ2-2; clone_size: many; cdr3_nt: TGTGCCTGGAGCACGGGGACCGGGGAGCTGTTTTTT; cdr3_aa: CAWSTGTGELFF
d_call: -; v_call: TRBV5-1; j_call: TRBJ1-2; clone_size: many; cdr3_nt: TGCGCCAGCAGCTTGGCCGAGAGCTATGGCTACACCTTC; cdr3_aa: CASSLAESYGYTF
d_call: -; v_call: TRBV7-2; j_call: TRBJ2-7; clone_size: many; cdr3_nt: TGTGCCAGCAGCTTAGCAGGGCTTGGCGAGCAGTACTTC; cdr3_aa: CASSLAGLGEQYF
d_call: -; v_call: TRBV5-1; j_call: TRBJ2-7; clone_size: -; cdr3_nt: TGCGCCAGCAGCTTGTCGACTTGGGTCTATGCCGAGCAGTACTTC; cdr3_aa: CASSLSTWVYAEQYF
d_call: -; v_call: TRBV7-7; j_call: TRBJ2-5; clone_size: many; cdr3_nt: TGTGCTAGCAGCTTCAGGGTGCGGGAGACCCAGTACTTC; cdr3_aa: CASSFRVRETQYF
d_call: -; v_call: TRBV5-4; j_call: TRBJ1-1; clone_size: -; cdr3_nt: TGTGCCAGCAGCTGGTGGAAGGGGAACACTGAACCTTTCTTT; cdr3_aa: CASSWWKGNTEPFF
d_call: -; v_call: TRBV19; j_call: TRBJ1-5; clone_size: -; cdr3_nt: TGTGCCAGTAGTATGGTGGCAGGGATTAGCAATCAGCCCCAGCATTTT; cdr3_aa: CASSMVAGISNQPQHF
d_call: -; v_call: TRBV6-2/TRBV6-3; j_call: TRBJ1-5; clone_size: many; cdr3_nt: TGTGCCAGCAGTGCCGAGGGGTTAGAGTTTCAGCCCCAGCATTTT; cdr3_aa: CASSAEGLEFQPQHF
d_call: -; v_call: TRBV5-8; j_call: TRBJ2-2; clone_size: few; cdr3_nt: TGTGCCAGCAGCTTGGAAGGGGCGCAGACCGGGGAGCTGTTTTTT; cdr3_aa: CASSLEGAQTGELFF
d_call: TRBD2; v_call: TRBV7-9; j_call: TRBJ2-5; clone_size: many; cdr3_nt: TGTGCCAGCACCGTCGGCGGCGGGAGTGGAGAGACCCAGTACTTC; cdr3_aa: CASTVGGGSGETQYF
d_call: TRBD1; v_call: TRBV10-3; j_call: TRBJ1-2; clone_size: many; cdr3_nt: TGTGCCATCAGCCGGGACAGGGTGAGACTTGGCTACACCTTC; cdr3_aa: CAISRDRVRLGYTF
d_call: -; v_call: TRBV6-1; j_call: TRBJ1-5; clone_size: many; cdr3_nt: TGTGCCAGCAGTAGGGGGGGGGGCGCGAGCAATCAGCCCCAGCATTTT; cdr3_aa: CASSRGGGASNQPQHF
d_call: TRBD2; v_call: TRBV6-2/TRBV6-3; j_call: TRBJ2-2; clone_size: once; cdr3_nt: TGTGCCAGCAGACGACTAGCGGGAGGGGTCGGGGAGCTGTTTTTT; cdr3_aa: CASRRLAGGVGELFF
d_call: -; v_call: TRBV27; j_call: TRBJ1-4; clone_size: many; cdr3_nt: TGTGCCAGCAACTTTTGGAGTAGAACTAATGAAAAACTGTTTTTT; cdr3_aa: CASNFWSRTNEKLFF
d_call: -; v_call: TRBV20-1; j_call: TRBJ2-7; clone_size: few; cdr3_nt: TGCAGTGCTAGTCAGCACGAGCAGTACTTC; cdr3_aa: CSASQHEQYF
d_call: TRBD2; v_call: TRBV20-1; j_call: TRBJ2-7; clone_size: few; cdr3_nt: TGCAGCACAAGGACTAGCGGTCTCTACGAGCAGTACTTC; cdr3_aa: CSTRTSGLYEQYF
d_call: -; v_call: TRBV3-1; j_call: TRBJ2-2; clone_size: -; cdr3_nt: TGTGCCAGCAGCCCTGGGGGGGGCGACACCGGGGAGCTGTTTTTT; cdr3_aa: CASSPGGGDTGELFF
d_call: TRBD2; v_call: TRBV28; j_call: TRBJ2-7; clone_size: many; cdr3_nt: TGTGCCAGCACAGCGGGGGACTCCTACGAGCAGTACTTC; cdr3_aa: CASTAGDSYEQYF
d_call: TRBD2; v_call: TRBV20-1; j_call: TRBJ2-7; clone_size: -; cdr3_nt: TGCAGTGCTAGAACGGCGGGGGAAGAGCAGTACTTC; cdr3_aa: CSARTAGEEQYF
d_call: -; v_call: TRBV7-9; j_call: TRBJ1-2; clone_size: -; cdr3_nt: TGTGCCAGCAGCTTACTAATTATTATGGGAGCTCCAGCCTATGGCTACACCTTC; cdr3_aa: CASSLLIIMGAPAYGYTF
d_call: -; v_call: TRBV12-5; j_call: TRBJ2-7; clone_size: few; cdr3_nt: TGTGCTAGTGGTTTGGTATCGGGGGGGACAGGGAACGAGCAGTACTTC; cdr3_aa: CASGLVSGGTGNEQYF
d_call: TRBD2; v_call: TRBV6-1; j_call: TRBJ2-2; clone_size: -; cdr3_nt: TGTGCCAGCAGTGACAATAGCGGGAGTGGGACCGGGGAGCTGTTTTTT; cdr3_aa: CASSDNSGSGTGELFF
d_call: -; v_call: TRBV5-1; j_call: TRBJ2-2; clone_size: many; cdr3_nt: TGCGCCAGCCAGTTCGGGACGAACACCGGGGAGCTGTTTTTT; cdr3_aa: CASQFGTNTGELFF
d_call: TRBD2; v_call: TRBV29-1; j_call: TRBJ2-5; clone_size: -; cdr3_nt: TGCAGCGTTGGGACTAGCGGGAGGGCCTTAGTAAGCGAGACCCAGTACTTC; cdr3_aa: CSVGTSGRALVSETQYF
d_call: -; v_call: TRBV3-1; j_call: TRBJ2-5; clone_size: many; cdr3_nt: TGTGCCAGCAGCCCGGCCGGAAGTTGGGAGACCCAGTACTTC; cdr3_aa: CASSPAGSWETQYF
d_call: -; v_call: TRBV3-1; j_call: TRBJ1-1; clone_size: many; cdr3_nt: TGTGCCAGCAGCCAAGATCAGGGGAGGTGGAACACTGAAGCTTTCTTT; cdr3_aa: CASSQDQGRWNTEAFF
d_call: TRBD1; v_call: TRBV7-2; j_call: TRBJ1-4; clone_size: -; cdr3_nt: TGTGCCAGCAGCTCCATTACCTGGGACAGGGGGGGTGAAAAACTGTTTTTT; cdr3_aa: CASSSITWDRGGEKLFF
d_call: -; v_call: TRBV10-3; j_call: TRBJ1-6; clone_size: many; cdr3_nt: TGTGCCATCAGTGATTCGGGGGTGGATGGTTCACCCCTCCACTTT; cdr3_aa: CAISDSGVDGSPLHF
d_call: -; v_call: TRBV28; j_call: TRBJ1-5; clone_size: many; cdr3_nt: TGTGCCAGCCTCGGACACTATAGCAATCAGCCCCAGCATTTT; cdr3_aa: CASLGHYSNQPQHF
d_call: -; v_call: TRBV12-3/TRBV12-4; j_call: TRBJ2-2; clone_size: -; cdr3_nt: TGTGCCAGCAGTTTAGAGGGGGGTCGTTCAGGGGAGCTGTTTTTT; cdr3_aa: CASSLEGGRSGELFF
d_call: TRBD1; v_call: TRBV30; j_call: TRBJ1-5; clone_size: many; cdr3_nt: TGTGCCTGGAGCCTTCATCACAGGGGAGTCAATCAGCCCCAGCATTTT; cdr3_aa: CAWSLHHRGVNQPQHF
d_call: TRBD1; v_call: TRBV3-1; j_call: TRBJ1-1; clone_size: many; cdr3_nt: TGTGCCAGCAGCCAAGAAGGGACAGGGGGCAGGACTGAAGCTTTCTTT; cdr3_aa: CASSQEGTGGRTEAFF
d_call: TRBD1; v_call: TRBV20-1; j_call: TRBJ2-5; clone_size: many; cdr3_nt: TGCAGTGCTAACAGGGGGGAGAGTCAAGAGACCCAGTACTTC; cdr3_aa: CSANRGESQETQYF
d_call: -; v_call: TRBV11-3; j_call: TRBJ2-6; clone_size: many; cdr3_nt: TGTGCCAGCAGCCCAGACAGGTCTGGGGCCAACGTCCTGACTTTC; cdr3_aa: CASSPDRSGANVLTF
d_call: -; v_call: TRBV7-2; j_call: TRBJ1-6; clone_size: -; cdr3_nt: TGCGCCAGCAGCCAAGAGGCGAGCTCCTATAATTCACCCCTCCACTTT; cdr3_aa: CASSQEASSYNSPLHF
d_call: -; v_call: TRBV28; j_call: TRBJ2-2; clone_size: -; cdr3_nt: TGTGCCAGCAGGGAGGGGGGCGCCGGGGAGCTGTTTTTT; cdr3_aa: CASREGGAGELFF
d_call: TRBD1; v_call: TRBV6-1; j_call: TRBJ1-6; clone_size: few; cdr3_nt: TGTGCCAGCAAACAGGGGGGAACCTATAATTCACCCCTCCACTTT; cdr3_aa: CASKQGGTYNSPLHF
d_call: -; v_call: TRBV28; j_call: TRBJ2-2; clone_size: -; cdr3_nt: TGTGCCAGCAGTTTGCAGGGATTGAACACCGGGGAGCTGTTTTTT; cdr3_aa: CASSLQGLNTGELFF
d_call: -; v_call: TRBV28; j_call: TRBJ1-4; clone_size: many; cdr3_nt: TGTGCCAGCAGTCCTATTTTTCGGGCAGGAAGGGATGAAAAACTGTTTTTT; cdr3_aa: CASSPIFRAGRDEKLFF